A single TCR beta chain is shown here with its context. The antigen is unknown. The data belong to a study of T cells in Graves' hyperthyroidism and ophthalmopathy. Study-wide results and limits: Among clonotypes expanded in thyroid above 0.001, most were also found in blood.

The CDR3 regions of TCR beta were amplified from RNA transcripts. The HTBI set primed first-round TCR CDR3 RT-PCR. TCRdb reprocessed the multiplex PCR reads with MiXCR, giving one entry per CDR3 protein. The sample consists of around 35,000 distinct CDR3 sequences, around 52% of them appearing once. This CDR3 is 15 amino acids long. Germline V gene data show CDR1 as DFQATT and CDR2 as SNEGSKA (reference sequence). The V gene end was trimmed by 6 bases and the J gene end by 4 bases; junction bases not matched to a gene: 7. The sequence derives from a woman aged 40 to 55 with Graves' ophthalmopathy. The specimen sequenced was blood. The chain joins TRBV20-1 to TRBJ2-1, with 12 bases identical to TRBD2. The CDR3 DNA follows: TGCAGTGCCGCCGGGACTAGCGGGCTATACAATGAGCAGTTCTTC. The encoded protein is CSAAGTSGLYNEQFF.